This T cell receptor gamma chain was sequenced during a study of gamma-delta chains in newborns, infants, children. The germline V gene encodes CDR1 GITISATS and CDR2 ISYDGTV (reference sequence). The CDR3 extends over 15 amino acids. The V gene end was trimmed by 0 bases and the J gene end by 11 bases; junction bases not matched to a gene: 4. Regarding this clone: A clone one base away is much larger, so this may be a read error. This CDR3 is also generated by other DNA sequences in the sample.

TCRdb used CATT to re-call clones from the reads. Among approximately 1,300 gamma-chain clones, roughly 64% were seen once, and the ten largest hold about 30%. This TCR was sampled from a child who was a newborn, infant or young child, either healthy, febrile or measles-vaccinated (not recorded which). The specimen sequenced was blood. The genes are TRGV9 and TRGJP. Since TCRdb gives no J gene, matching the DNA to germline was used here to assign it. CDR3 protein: CALWEVELGKKIKVF. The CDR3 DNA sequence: TGTGCCTTGTGGGAGGTGGAGCTGGGCAAAAAAATCAAGGTATTT.